These 31 T cell receptor beta chains share one sample of origin, sequenced in a study of CD8+ T cells in alopecia areata. RNA was extracted and reverse transcribed into cDNA as the sequencing template. TCRdb keeps only in-frame clones here, not all; method: immunoSEQ multiplex PCR. The sample has more than 100,000 clones; 55% are singletons. The sequencing sample was made of CD4+ T cells sorted from blood. The receptor source for this set is a human donor in good health.

This clone showed up just a few times. The J gene is TRBJ2-7, the V gene TRBV7-2; D uncertain. V was cut by 5 bases and J by 2 bases, with 13 bases left in between. Germline V gene lookup returns CDR1 SGHTA and CDR2 FQGNSA. The CDR3 runs to 14 residues. DNA of the CDR3: TGTGCCAGCAGCCCCCAATCACCGGCCTACGAGCAGTACTTC. This translates into CASSPQSPAYEQYF.

A word on this clone: One end of the junction fails to match germline, which may point to a read error. The chain employs TRBV7-7 and TRBJ2-5; a weak D match, TRBD2 (5 bases). The CDR3 loop spans 13 amino acids. Germline V CDR1 and CDR2: SSHAT, FNYEAQ (reference sequence). CDR3 sequence: CASSLALGKTQYF. The CDR3 DNA reads as TGTGCTAGCAGCTTAGCGTTGGGGAAGACCCAGTACTTC.

V is TRBV15 and J is TRBJ2-3; D is unresolved. CDR3 size: 13 residues. Trimming stripped 3 bases from V and 5 bases from J, with 9 bases between. Per the germline V gene, CDR1 is LNHNV and CDR2 is YYDKDF (reference sequence). CDR3: CATSRANVDTQYF. The CDR3 DNA is TGTGCCACCAGCAGGGCGAACGTAGATACGCAGTATTTT. The full variable domain, completed using reference TRBV15 and TRBJ2-3, is DAMVIQNPRYQVTQFGKPVTLSCSQTLNHNVMYWYQQKSSQAPKLLFHYYDKDFNNEADTPDNFQSRRPNTSFCFLDIRSPGLGDTAMYLCATSRANVDTQYFGPGTRLTVL.

Only a few counts were recorded for this clone. The chain couples TRBV6-5 to TRBJ2-2, with TRBD2 as a possible D gene (6 bases). Germline V gene lookup returns CDR1 MNHEY and CDR2 SVGAGI. The germline V and J ends were trimmed by 7 bases and 3 bases, with 12 bases remaining between them. CDR3 length equals 14 residues. CDR3 protein: CASTRGVYTGELFF. CDR3 bases: TGTGCCAGCACCCGCGGGGTTTACACCGGGGAGCTGTTTTTT.

This clone was found once. V gene TRBV30 combines with J gene TRBJ1-1; the D is unclear. Between the trimmed V and J ends, which lost 3 bases and 7 bases, there was a span of 15 bases. This CDR3 contains 13 residues. Germline V gives CDR1 GTSNPN, CDR2 SVGIG (reference sequence). The CDR3 here is CAWRSGSPREAFF. The CDR3 DNA sequence: TGTGCCTGGAGATCTGGGTCGCCCCGTGAAGCTTTCTTT.

This clone was picked up many times. V and J are TRBV2 and TRBJ1-1, with D perhaps TRBD1 (6 bases). Trimming removed 11 bases from V and 1 base from J, with 14 bases in between. Germline CDR1 reads SNHLY; CDR2 reads FYNNEI. This CDR3 contains 13 residues. The CDR3 loop is CAGQSDENTEAFF. CDR3 DNA: TGTGCCGGACAGAGCGACGAGAACACTGAAGCTTTCTTT.

The J gene is TRBJ2-1, the V gene TRBV7-2; D call uncertain. The CDR3 runs 12 residues. The V end was cut by 1 base, the J end by 4 bases, with 2 bases between. Germline CDR1 and CDR2: SGHTA and FQGNSA. This chain's CDR3 is CASSLVYNEQFF. CDR3 nucleotide sequence: TGTGCCAGCAGCTTAGTTTACAATGAGCAGTTCTTC.

This clone was seen more than once but under ten times. CDR3 nucleotide sequence: TGCGCCAGCAGCTTGGTACAGGGGATCTACAATGAGCAGTTCTTC. Translation gives CASSLVQGIYNEQFF. The chain carries TRBV5-1 and TRBJ2-1; 7 nucleotides agree with TRBD1. V shed 0 bases and J 3 bases; nucleotides not matched to a gene: 3. CDR3 length: 15 residues. Per germline, CDR1 SGHRS and CDR2 YFSETQ. Full variable domain (remainder filled in from reference TRBV5-1 and TRBJ2-1): KAGVTQTPRYLIKTRGQQVTLSCSPISGHRSVSWYQQTPGQGLQFLFEYFSETQRNKGNFPGRFSGRQFSNSRSEMNVSTLELGDSALYLCASSLVQGIYNEQFFGPGTRLTVL.

The rearrangement joins TRBV10-3 to TRBJ2-5; TRBD2 agrees at 10 bases. CDR1 and CDR2 from the germline V gene are ENHRY and SYGVKD. The J segment lost 2 bases and the V segment lost 2 bases, leaving 8 bases of the junction unmatched. The CDR3 is 17 residues long. In nucleotides, the CDR3 is TGTGCCATCAGTGAGGGCACTAGCGGGGCAAAACAAGAGACCCAGTACTTC. This encodes CAISEGTSGAKQETQYF.

This clone was observed a few times. This sequence joins TRBV13 and TRBJ1-2; D possibly corresponds to TRBD1 (6 bases). With 7 bases removed from V and 5 bases from J, the gap between germline ends came to 17 bases. CDR3 length equals 14 residues. Germline V lookup: CDR1 PRHDT, CDR2 FYEKMQ (reference sequence). CDR3 loop: CASTLGGLQYGYTF. CDR3 sequence (DNA): TGTGCCAGCACCCTGGGGGGGCTTCAATATGGCTACACCTTC.

V gene TRBV4-2 combines with J gene TRBJ1-1; the match to TRBD1 covers 8 bases. This CDR3 has 15 residues. V lost 4 bases and J lost 3; bases outside the gene matches: 7. Germline V gives CDR1 LGHNA, CDR2 YNFKEQ. The CDR3 sequence is CASSPRTGRDTEAFF. The CDR3, as DNA: TGTGCCAGCAGCCCGAGGACAGGGCGGGACACTGAAGCTTTCTTT.

This clone was seen a handful of times. This rearrangement joins TRBV7-2 to TRBJ1-4; 12 nucleotides align to TRBD1. Germline CDR1 and CDR2: SGHTA and FQGNSA. The J segment lost 5 bases and the V segment lost 1 base, leaving 8 bases of the junction unmatched. The CDR3 loop spans 18 amino acids. The CDR3 DNA is TGTGCCAGCAGCTTAGGGGACAGGGGGCGAAGAGGGAATGAAAAACTGTTTTTT. Translation gives CASSLGDRGRRGNEKLFF.

This clone was seen only a few times. The chain employs TRBV6-5 and TRBJ2-7; D unresolved. The CDR3 has 14 residues. Germline V gene lookup returns CDR1 MNHEY and CDR2 SVGAGI. V lost 6 bases and J lost 2, with 14 bases in between. CDR3 residues: CASSTASGPYEQYF. The CDR3, as DNA: TGTGCCAGCAGCACCGCCTCTGGTCCCTACGAGCAGTACTTC.

The chain has TRBV25-1 and TRBJ2-7, with D maybe TRBD2 (6 bases). Per germline, CDR1 MGHDK and CDR2 SYGVNS. Between the trimmed V and J ends, which lost 6 bases and 0 bases, there was a span of 15 bases. This CDR3 has 15 residues. Here the CDR3 DNA reads TGTGCCAGCAGCGGCGAGGGACTTGCCTCCTACGAGCAGTACTTC. Its protein product is CASSGEGLASYEQYF.

A note on this clone: Relative to the germline gene, one junction end is altered; a read error may explain this. The CDR3 protein is CASRADTGSTF. The CDR3 region has the DNA TGTGCCAGCAGGGCCGACACAGGCTCCACCTTC. The chain recombines TRBV6-1 with TRBJ1-2, with a weak D call TRBD1 (5 bases). Germline V CDR1 and CDR2: MNHNS, SASEGT. The CDR3 is made up of 11 amino acids.

This clone was counted only a few times. The genes are TRBV7-2 and TRBJ1-3, with no clear D. The V end was cut by 5 bases, the J end by 0 bases, with 8 bases between. Germline V gene sequence: CDR1 SGHTA, CDR2 FQGNSA. This CDR3 region has 14 residues. The CDR3 sequence is CASSLGPSGNTIYF. CDR3 bases: TGTGCCAGCAGCCTGGGCCCCTCTGGAAACACCATATATTTT. Based on the CDR3 plus reference TRBV7-2 and TRBJ1-3, the full variable domain is GAGVSQSPSNKVTEKGKDVELRCDPISGHTALYWYRQSLGQGLEFLIYFQGNSAPDKSGLPSDRFSAERTGGSVSTLTIQRTQQEDSAVYLCASSLGPSGNTIYFGEGSWLTVV.

This chain links TRBV25-1 with TRBJ1-5, with TRBD1 matching over 8 bases. J was trimmed by 3 bases and V by 4 bases; bases with no gene match: 8. The CDR3 runs to 16 residues. Germline values: CDR1 MGHDK, CDR2 SYGVNS. The CDR3, as DNA: TGTGCCAGCAGTGCATCGGGACAGGAGTCCAATCAGCCCCAGCATTTT. Amino acid sequence: CASSASGQESNQPQHF.

This clone has more than one count but fewer than ten. CDR3 nucleotides: TGCGCCAGCAGCCCGGCCGGCTTAACGAACTCCTACGAGCAGTACTTC. This translates into CASSPAGLTNSYEQYF. The chain is built from TRBV5-1 and TRBJ2-7, with no clear D. The germline V gene has CDR1 SGHRS and CDR2 YFSETQ. Trimming cost V 4 bases and J 0 bases, with 17 bases left between them. This CDR3 comprises 16 residues.

This chain links TRBV25-1 with TRBJ1-6; D unresolved. Germline V lookup: CDR1 MGHDK, CDR2 SYGVNS. The CDR3 sequence is 15 residues long. Trimming removed 5 bases from V and 6 bases from J, with 14 bases in between. The CDR3 region is CASSSAETTNSPLHF. CDR3 nucleotide sequence: TGTGCCAGCAGTTCAGCGGAGACAACTAATTCACCCCTCCACTTT.

The V and J genes are TRBV15 and TRBJ2-7; 10 bases agree with TRBD2. The CDR3 has 16 amino acids. Germline lookup yields CDR1 LNHNV and CDR2 YYDKDF (reference sequence). After removal of 3 bases from V and 5 bases from J, the junction contained 10 bases not matched to a gene. The CDR3 DNA reads TGTGCCACCAGCAGCGGTTCGGGACTAGCGAGTCACGAGCAGTACTTC. It encodes CATSSGSGLASHEQYF.

V and J are TRBV7-9 and TRBJ2-1; D not resolved. Deletions cut 3 bases from V and 5 bases from J, with 8 bases between. This CDR3 spans 13 amino acids. From germline, CDR1 is SEHNR and CDR2 FQNEAQ (reference sequence). CDR3 DNA: TGTGCCAGCAGCTTTACGCCACACAATGAGCAGTTCTTC. It yields the protein CASSFTPHNEQFF.

In this sample, this clone turned up a few times. The CDR3 DNA sequence: TGCAGCGTTGAAGGGAAATACACAGATACGCAGTATTTT. Translating gives CSVEGKYTDTQYF. The chain is built from TRBV29-1 and TRBJ2-3; D is uncertain. The germline V and J ends were trimmed by 1 base and 2 bases, with 7 bases remaining between them. Germline CDR1 reads SQVTM; CDR2 reads ANQGSEA. This CDR3 is built from 13 residues.

The chain uses TRBV2 and TRBJ2-1, with D unclear. Germline V gene data show CDR1 as SNHLY and CDR2 as FYNNEI. This CDR3 region has 12 residues. V dropped 5 bases and J dropped 9 bases, with 11 bases sitting between them. CDR3 residues: CASSLGRGEQFF. The CDR3 DNA reads TGTGCCAGCAGTCTCGGGCGTGGTGAGCAGTTCTTC. The whole variable domain, filled in from reference TRBV2 and TRBJ2-1, reads EPEVTQTPSHQVTQMGQEVILRCVPISNHLYFYWYRQILGQKVEFLVSFYNNEISEKSEIFDDQFSVERPDGSNFTLKIRSTKLEDSAMYFCASSLGRGEQFFGPGTRLTVL.

This clone was seen a handful of times. The chain joins TRBV6-5 to TRBJ2-2; 8 bases are shared with TRBD2. Germline CDR1 MNHEY, CDR2 SVGAGI. The ends lost 6 bases at V and 9 bases at J; junction bases unmatched: 12. The CDR3 extends over 15 amino acids. This CDR3 reads CASSRGGGGKRELFF. CDR3 in DNA: TGTGCCAGCAGCCGGGGGGGCGGAGGGAAAAGGGAGCTGTTTTTT.

This chain links TRBV6-1 with TRBJ1-2, with D uncertain. Trimming removed 4 bases from V and 3 bases from J, with 9 bases in between. The CDR3 has 13 amino acids. Germline CDR1 MNHNS, CDR2 SASEGT. This CDR3 reads CASSAEAYYGYTF. The DNA of the CDR3 is TGTGCCAGCAGTGCAGAGGCCTACTATGGCTACACCTTC.

This chain's CDR3 is CASSSRVSSPLHF. The CDR3 DNA sequence: TGTGCCAGCAGTTCCAGGGTGAGCTCACCCCTCCACTTT. The chain combines TRBV6-5 with TRBJ1-6; perhaps TRBD1 as D (5 bases). CDR3 length: 13 residues. Germline CDR1 is MNHEY and CDR2 is SVGAGI. Trimming pared 4 bases from V and 10 bases from J, leaving 11 bases between.

The table lists this clone with a few counts. The V and J genes are TRBV29-1 and TRBJ1-1, with D hard to call. Germline V CDR1 and CDR2: SQVTM, ANQGSEA. The CDR3 extends over 11 amino acids. In DNA, the CDR3 is TGCACCACAAGGACGGAGACTGAAGCTTTCTTT. Translating gives CTTRTETEAFF.

The chain is built from TRBV11-1 and TRBJ2-5, with a weak D call TRBD1 (5 bases). Germline assignment: CDR1 SGHAT and CDR2 FQDESV (reference sequence). V was trimmed by 5 bases and J by 0 bases, leaving 7 bases between them. This CDR3 is 13 amino acids long. CDR3 sequence reads: CASSRTYQETQYF. In nucleotides, the CDR3 is TGTGCCAGCAGCCGGACATACCAAGAGACCCAGTACTTC.

This clone was seen a handful of times. The V gene is TRBV4-2, the J gene TRBJ2-7; 9 nucleotides line up with TRBD1. V gave up 2 bases and J gave up 7 bases; unmatched junction bases: 9. Germline values: CDR1 LGHNA, CDR2 YNFKEQ. The CDR3 runs to 15 residues. CDR3 sequence reads: CASSQSGTGQGEQYF. The CDR3 DNA sequence: TGTGCCAGCAGCCAATCGGGGACAGGGCAGGGGGAGCAGTACTTC.

The rearrangement uses TRBV30 and TRBJ1-2; 8 nucleotides line up with TRBD1. V lost 5 bases to trimming and J lost 0 bases; unmatched junction nucleotides: 2. This CDR3 region has 13 residues. In germline, CDR1 is GTSNPN, CDR2 SVGIG (reference sequence). This CDR3 reads CAWDRGTNYGYTF. The CDR3 bases are TGTGCCTGGGACAGGGGAACTAACTATGGCTACACCTTC.

This clone showed up many times. The chain employs TRBV11-2 and TRBJ2-7; perhaps TRBD1 as D (6 bases). The CDR3 is 13 residues long. The V gene lost 4 bases and the J gene lost 1 base, with 8 bases spanning the gap. Germline V CDR1 and CDR2: SGHAT, FQNNGV. The CDR3 DNA sequence: TGTGCCAGCAGCTCTGGACAGTCCTACGAGCAGTACTTC. Translated: CASSSGQSYEQYF.